This note documents a single TCR beta chain sequence. The antigen it recognizes is unknown. Per-base qualities were not stored, and no clone one base away is much larger. This specimen belongs to a study of cytomegalovirus exposure and HLA in healthy donors (dated by TCRdb to the late 2010s). Regarding the study in general: An earlier analysis of under 600 of the donors reported about 250 Gb of sequence data and approximately 110 million unique TCR beta sequences from 150 million to 200 million T cells. Roughly 300 gigabases of sequencing data and approximately 91 million unique TCR sequences made up an early release that covered several hundred HLA-typed donors. Among the roughly 400 genotyped donors, about 85% belonged to the genetic ancestry cluster associated with self-reported Caucasian donors. The study aimed to test whether signatures of past pathogen exposure could be identified by cataloging public T cell receptors. The T cell repertoires of some 700 subjects were profiled by immunosequencing and related to cytomegalovirus serostatus. In addition to the first cohort of roughly 700 subjects, a separate validation cohort of approximately 130 different subjects was used. To predict cytomegalovirus infection status, the study brought together high-throughput TCR immunosequencing, statistical association of individual TCRs with disease status, and machine learning. To study patterns of TCR occurrence, a later analysis re-analyzed previously published TCR beta repertoires from 666 donors and added high-resolution HLA genotyping. The later analysis used no new phenotypic data to find candidate immune exposures, relying instead on TCR beta sequences and their occurrence across donors. An earlier analysis of 450 to 750 of the donors used high-throughput TCR beta sequencing to judge whether each TCR beta V gene segment behaved as functional or pseudogenic. Alongside the repertoire data, information on donor age, sex, ethnicity and CMV serostatus was compiled. In a later genetic analysis, genome-wide SNP genotypes for about three fifths of the roughly 670 donors were used, and that subset was treated as a discovery cohort. Every repertoire in the discovery cohort had been generated on one and the same sequencing platform. Class I and class II HLA loci were covered by the typing at four-digit resolution. Typing coverage differed by locus: A, B, C, DRB1 and DQB1 were typed in roughly 620-640 donors, DQA1 in about 550, DPA1 in approximately 600, and DPB1 in 450 to 490. Because of strong linkage in the cohort, a handful of DR-DQ haplotypes were treated as single units for association and clustering. Among about 410 genotyped donors of the cohort, an average of around 250,000 unique TCR beta nucleotide sequences was sequenced per donor, of which about 20% were non-productive.

The V and J ends are trimmed by 0 bases and 9 bases, leaving 10 bases between them. Via the germline V gene (reference sequence), CDR1 is SGHNT and CDR2 YYREEE. The CDR3 measures 14 amino acids from cysteine to phenylalanine. This entry keeps only the CDR3 DNA: 42 bases, framed from base 1. Library preparation used the immunoSEQ multiplex PCR assay. For the multiplex PCR, a mixture combining 60 forward primers for TCR Vbeta segments and 13 reverse primers for TCR Jbeta segments was used. The CDR3 region of rearranged TCR beta genes was amplified from genomic DNA by a multiplex PCR assay. Amplified TCR beta libraries were sequenced as 87-base-pair reads on the Illumina HiSeq System. Per the authors' processing: Across the 670 or so repertoires, a later analysis counted approximately 75 million unique TCR beta chains, some 11 million of which were shared by at least two donors. Raw reads were error-corrected and collapsed into unique sequences by a nearest-neighbor algorithm in which closely related sequences were merged to remove PCR and sequencing errors. Alignment of CDR3 sequences to IMGT reference sequences was used to assign V, D and J gene segments. Each retained sequence needed at least a six-nucleotide match to both a V gene segment and a J gene segment. A rearrangement counted as productive if the CDR3 had no stop codons and remained in frame with V and J, and every other rearrangement counted as non-productive. Following IMGT convention, CDR3 was defined as the stretch from the second conserved V-encoded cysteine to the conserved J-encoded phenylalanine. The earlier analysis of about 640 of the donors excluded any sequence lacking an unambiguous match to a single V gene segment. An earlier analysis of approximately 590 of the donors classified V segments as functional when productive rearrangements were above 56.7% and as segregating when the standard deviation between donors was above 5%. To diagnose cytomegalovirus status from the catalog of TCR beta chain sequences, a statistical classification framework was built. A later analysis assigned V and J genes by comparing TCR nucleotide sequences with IMGT/GENE-DB human TR gene sequences. A later analysis assigned CDR3 sequences and most-parsimonious VDJ recombination scenarios with the TCRdist pipeline. In a later analysis, every TCR beta chain was defined by the combination of its CDR3 amino acid sequence and its V-gene family, and reads without a unique V-gene family were dropped. As a way to deal with suspected cross-contamination and a sequencing artifact, a later analysis dropped more than 500 nucleotide sequences that were highly shared and had low generation probability. In a later analysis, a clonal expansion index was calculated for each public chain from normalized within-repertoire ranks of inferred template counts. A later analysis computed generation probabilities with a VDJ recombination model fitted to out-of-frame rearrangements, and checked the results against IGoR. A later analysis scored TCR-TCR, TCR-HLA and TCR-CMV co-occurrence with hypergeometric tests, applying a repertoire-size bias correction to TCR pairs. False discovery rates were estimated in a later analysis by permuting HLA or CMV assignments 20 times. A later analysis grouped co-occurring TCRs with DBSCAN, adding TCRdist sequence similarity when clustering within HLA-allele-positive subsets. Repertoires with fewer than 30,000 or more than 120,000 public chains were left out of co-occurrence clustering, as were about 5 repertoires with anomalous nucleotide sharing. This immuneACCESS table, as held by TCRdb, lists in-frame sequences with V and J called but not all clones. Of the missing ones, under half trace to an unresolved V gene in checked studies; the others have no known cause. V, J and clone size reflect that table, while D and trimming were determined from the DNA. This sample gives fewer than 75,000 clones in total; roughly 84% of them show up just once. Jointly, the top ten make up around 4.1% of the sample.

Findings and caveats that apply to the study as a whole: A later analysis found that TCR association rates varied across HLA loci, with DRB1 alleles showing the most associated TCRs and HLA-C alleles the fewest. Most CMV-associated TCR beta chains appeared to be HLA-restricted in a later analysis, and the HLA associations seemed to be driven largely by CMV exposure. In this cohort, only TCR beta chains were sequenced, and detectable features were limited by the absence of alpha or paired-chain data. The sequencing pipeline was judged likely to have produced a cluster of highly shared sequence variants as a technical artifact. Most TCR sequences were observed very rarely across donors, whereas some public TCRs were present in many individuals. In an earlier analysis of some 500 of the donors, most TCR beta V segments appeared in productive rearrangements about 87% or about 30% of the time, broadly matching IMGT annotations. A later genetic analysis associated a missense DCLRE1C variant with V-gene and J-gene trimming of TCR beta chains, and an independent cohort replicated the association. Assigning TCR associations to individual alleles was difficult when HLA alleles, especially DR and DQ, strongly co-occurred. In a later analysis, 15,000 to 20,000 TCR beta sequences were associated with specific HLA alleles at a false discovery rate of 0.05. Some IMGT-functional V segments, including TRBV6-2 and TRBV6-3, could not be distinguished by the 87-base-pair reads and were therefore excluded. The study listed 150 to 200 TCR beta chains as associated with cytomegalovirus. Cytomegalovirus status was reported to be diagnosed by the classifier with high specificity and sensitivity in both the original and validation cohorts. Compared with equally common non-associated chains, HLA-associated TCR beta chains in a later analysis were more clonally expanded and had lower generation probabilities. HLA typing was unavailable for some donors at each locus, so association tests used only the typed subset. Linkage disequilibrium might explain the correlated functional status among segregating V segments, but an unknown experimental factor could not be ruled out. According to the authors, the approach could potentially be generalized to other disease states and immunological phenotypes. In vitro tests confirmed that three of the cytomegalovirus-associated TCR beta chains recognize cytomegalovirus antigens. Immune exposure information for the cohort was limited to CMV serostatus. Presence/absence analyses assumed roughly uniform sequencing depth across donors, an assumption that may not hold. Because counts were too low, fewer than 20 rarely observed V segments, including chromosome 9 orphons, were excluded from the earlier analysis of some 590 of the donors. In a later analysis, several top co-occurrence clusters were reported to appear linked to parvovirus B19, influenza, CMV and Epstein-Barr virus. Compared with the roughly 670-donor mean, donors in an Asian-associated ancestry cluster had fewer N-insertions in productive TCRs, according to a later genetic analysis. A further reported finding was that TCR beta sequences accurately predicted the HLA-A and HLA-B alleles for most subjects in the first cohort.

The cohort consisted of some 730 healthy bone marrow donors. At the time of sampling, all cohort members were nominally healthy, though unrecorded immune exposures were likely present. The donor tested CMV seronegative and was one of the 352 seronegative cohort members. Each donor provided a peripheral blood sample, and peripheral blood mononuclear cells were used for TCR beta sequencing. The Qiagen DNeasy Blood Extraction Kit was used to extract genomic DNA from the blood cell samples. The specimen sequenced was PBMCs. This receptor was identified in a man aged 25 to 45 in good health and CMV-seronegative. The chain employs TRBV5-4 and TRBJ1-6; tentative D gene TRBD1, with 5 bases matching. The CDR3 protein sequence reads: CASSLAREGSPLHF. The DNA sequence is TGTGCCAGCAGCTTGGCCAGGGAAGGTTCACCCCTCCACTTT.